The rows below give T cell receptor beta chains drawn from one sample of a study of blood T cell repertoires in COVID-19. Sequencing was performed with immunoSEQ multiplex PCR; in TCRdb, only in-frame clones are kept and a portion is missing. This table holds 130,000 or so clones, almost 85% found once. The sequencing sample was made of peripheral blood. The receptors here all came from a man between 60 and 75 years old with acute or convalescent COVID-19. CDR3s include the opening cysteine and the closing phenylalanine or tryptophan. The D gene is left open where the match is weak. Some rows mark clone size as missing; the rest say once, few, many or name a class of expanded clone.

v_gene	d_gene	j_gene	abundance	CDR3aa	CDR3nt
TRBV6-6	TRBD1	TRBJ2-7	NA	CASRNDRAYEQYF	TGTGCCAGCCGGAACGACAGGGCCTACGAGCAGTACTTC
TRBV5-1	NA	TRBJ1-2	NA	CASSLKSDSAYGYTF	TGCGCCAGCAGCTTGAAGAGTGACAGTGCCTATGGCTACACCTTC
TRBV7-7	TRBD2	TRBJ2-1	once	CASSLGPGLATGEQFF	TGTGCCAGCAGCTTAGGCCCTGGACTAGCAACGGGTGAGCAGTTCTTC
TRBV7-7	TRBD1	TRBJ2-7	NA	CASSPDRDSYEQYF	TGTGCCAGCAGCCCTGACAGGGACTCCTACGAGCAGTACTTC
TRBV19	NA	TRBJ1-5	NA	CASSSRGTRDNQPQHF	TGTGCCAGTAGTTCCCGTGGGACGCGGGATAATCAGCCCCAGCATTTT
TRBV3-1/TRBV3-2	TRBD2	TRBJ2-7	NA	CASSTRLAGSSYEQYF	TGTGCCAGCAGCACCCGACTAGCGGGATCCTCCTACGAGCAGTACTTC
TRBV3-1/TRBV3-2	NA	TRBJ1-2	NA	CASSHSATARGYTF	TGTGCCAGCAGCCATTCGGCCACAGCCAGGGGCTACACCTTC
TRBV3-1/TRBV3-2	TRBD2	TRBJ2-7	NA	CASSQGLGYEQYF	TGTGCCAGCAGCCAGGGACTAGGCTACGAGCAGTACTTC
TRBV7-9	TRBD1	TRBJ1-1	NA	CASSLGQKNTEAFF	TGTGCCAGCAGCTTGGGACAGAAGAACACTGAAGCTTTCTTT
TRBV6-6	TRBD1	TRBJ2-7	once	CASSETGVAYEQYF	TGTGCCAGCAGTGAGACAGGGGTAGCCTACGAGCAGTACTTC
TRBV7-3	TRBD1	TRBJ2-5	NA	CASSLTGMTGGQETQYF	TGTGCCAGCAGCTTAACAGGGATGACAGGGGGACAAGAGACCCAGTACTTC
TRBV3-1/TRBV3-2	NA	TRBJ1-2	NA	CASSHYGLGGDGQSYTF	TGTGCCAGCAGCCATTACGGTTTAGGGGGGGACGGACAAAGCTACACCTTC
TRBV19	NA	TRBJ1-5	NA	CASSIGWNRLGNQPQHF	TGTGCCAGTAGTATCGGATGGAACAGATTGGGCAATCAGCCCCAGCATTTT
TRBV18	NA	TRBJ2-1	NA	CASSHTRYNEQFF	TGTGCCAGCTCACACACTAGGTACAATGAGCAGTTCTTC
TRBV7-8	TRBD1	TRBJ1-1	NA	CASSPRQGRLNTEAFF	TGTGCCAGCAGCCCCCGACAGGGACGCTTGAACACTGAAGCTTTCTTT
TRBV5-6	NA	TRBJ2-7	NA	CASSRTGRAQYF	TGTGCCAGCAGCCGGACAGGGAGGGCGCAGTACTTC